This record looks at one TCR beta chain sequence and its context. These data belong to a study of T cells in Graves' hyperthyroidism and ophthalmopathy. There are 14 residues in the CDR3. Germline CDR1 SGHRS, CDR2 YFSETQ. The V segment lost 7 bases and the J segment 5 bases; nucleotides outside the gene matches: 11. The investigators amplified TCR beta CDR3 regions from RNA transcripts. With the HTBI primer set, the TCR CDR3 went through a first round of RT-PCR. TCRdb re-called the multiplex PCR reads through MiXCR, storing one row per CDR3 protein. The sample consists of hundreds of thousands of distinct CDR3 sequences, nearly 45% of them appearing once.

This receptor was identified in an adult man with Graves' disease, either hyperthyroidism or ophthalmopathy (not recorded which). Sequenced material: peripheral blood or thyroid tissue (not recorded which). The V call is TRBV5-1, the J call TRBJ1-2; TRBD1 matches 7 bases. The CDR3 sequence is CASATGSEEYGYTF. CDR3 nucleotide sequence: TGCGCCAGCGCGACAGGGAGCGAGGAGTATGGCTACACCTTC.